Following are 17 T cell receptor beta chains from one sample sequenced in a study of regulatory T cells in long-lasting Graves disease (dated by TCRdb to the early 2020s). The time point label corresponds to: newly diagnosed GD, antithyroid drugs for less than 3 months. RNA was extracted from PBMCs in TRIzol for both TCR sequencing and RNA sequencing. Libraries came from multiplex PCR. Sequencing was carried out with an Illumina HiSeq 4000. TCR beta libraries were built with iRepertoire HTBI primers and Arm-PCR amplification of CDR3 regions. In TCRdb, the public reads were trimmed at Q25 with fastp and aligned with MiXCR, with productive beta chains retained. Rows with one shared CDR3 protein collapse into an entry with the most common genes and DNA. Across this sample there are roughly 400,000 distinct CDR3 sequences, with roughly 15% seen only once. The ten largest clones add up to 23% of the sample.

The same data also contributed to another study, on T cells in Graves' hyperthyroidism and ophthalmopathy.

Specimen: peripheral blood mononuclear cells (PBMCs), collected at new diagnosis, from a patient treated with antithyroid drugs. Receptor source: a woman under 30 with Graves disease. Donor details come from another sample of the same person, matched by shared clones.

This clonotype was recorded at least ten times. CDR3 in DNA: TGTGCCAGCAGCCTTCGACTAGCGGGAGTGAATGAGCAGTTCTTC. Translating it yields CASSLRLAGVNEQFF. V gene TRBV28 combines with J gene TRBJ2-1; the match to TRBD2 covers 12 bases. This CDR3 region has 15 residues. The germline gives CDR1 MDHEN, CDR2 SYDVKM. With 6 bases clipped from V and 7 bases from J, the junction kept 7 bases outside the gene matches.

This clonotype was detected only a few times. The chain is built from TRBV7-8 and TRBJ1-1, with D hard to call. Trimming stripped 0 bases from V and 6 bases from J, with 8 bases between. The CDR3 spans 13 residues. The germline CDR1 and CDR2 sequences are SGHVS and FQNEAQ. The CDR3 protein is CASSLADGAEAFF. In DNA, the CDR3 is TGTGCCAGCAGCTTAGCGGACGGTGCTGAAGCTTTCTTT. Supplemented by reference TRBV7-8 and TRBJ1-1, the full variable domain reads GAGVSQSPRYKVAKRGQDVALRCDPISGHVSLFWYQQALGQGPEFLTYFQNEAQLDKSGLPSDRFFAERPEGSVSTLKIQRTQQEDSAVYLCASSLADGAEAFFGQGTRLTVV.

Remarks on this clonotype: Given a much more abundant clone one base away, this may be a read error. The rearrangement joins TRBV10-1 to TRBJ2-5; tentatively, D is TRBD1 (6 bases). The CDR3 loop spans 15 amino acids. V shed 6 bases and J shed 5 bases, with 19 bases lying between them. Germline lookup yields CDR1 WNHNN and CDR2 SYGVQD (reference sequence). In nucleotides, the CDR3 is TGCGCCAGCAGCGCAGGGGCGAGAGTGACGGAGACCCAGTACTTC. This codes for CASSAGARVTETQYF.

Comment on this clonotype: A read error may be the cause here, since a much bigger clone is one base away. In DNA form, the CDR3 reads TGTGCCAGCAGCTTAGCCCCTGACAGGGGGCTCAATGTGCAGTTCTTC. It encodes CASSLAPDRGLNVQFF. The chain is built from TRBV7-2 and TRBJ2-3; 10 bases are a match to TRBD1. The last part of the DNA fits TRBJ2-1 better; the J call may be wrong. The germline gives CDR1 SGHTA, CDR2 FQGNSA. The CDR3 is made up of 16 amino acids.

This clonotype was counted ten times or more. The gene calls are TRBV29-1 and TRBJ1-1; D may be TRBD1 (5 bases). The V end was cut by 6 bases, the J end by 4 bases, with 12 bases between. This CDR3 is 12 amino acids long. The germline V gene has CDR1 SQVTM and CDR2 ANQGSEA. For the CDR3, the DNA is TGCAGCGTGGGGGAAACACGCACTGAAGCTTTCTTT. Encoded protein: CSVGETRTEAFF.

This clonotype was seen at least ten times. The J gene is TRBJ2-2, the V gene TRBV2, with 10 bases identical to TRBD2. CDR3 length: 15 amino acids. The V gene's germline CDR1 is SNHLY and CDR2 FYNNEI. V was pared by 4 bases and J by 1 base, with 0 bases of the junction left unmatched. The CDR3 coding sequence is TGTGCCAGCAGTGGGACTAGCGGGAACACCGGGGAGCTGTTTTTT. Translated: CASSGTSGNTGELFF.

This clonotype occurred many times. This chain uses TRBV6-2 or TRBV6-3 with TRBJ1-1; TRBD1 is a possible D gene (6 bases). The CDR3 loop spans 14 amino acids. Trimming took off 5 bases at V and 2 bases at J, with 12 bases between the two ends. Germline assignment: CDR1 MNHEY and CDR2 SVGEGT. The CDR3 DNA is TGTGCCAGCAGTCGCCTCGGGGGCAACACTGAAGCTTTCTTT. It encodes CASSRLGGNTEAFF.

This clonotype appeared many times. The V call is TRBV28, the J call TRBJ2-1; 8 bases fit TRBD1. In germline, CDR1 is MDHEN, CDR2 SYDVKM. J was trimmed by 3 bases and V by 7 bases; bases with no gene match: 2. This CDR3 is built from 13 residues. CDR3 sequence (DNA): TGTGCCAGCAAAACAGGGGGCTACAATGAGCAGTTCTTC. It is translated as CASKTGGYNEQFF.

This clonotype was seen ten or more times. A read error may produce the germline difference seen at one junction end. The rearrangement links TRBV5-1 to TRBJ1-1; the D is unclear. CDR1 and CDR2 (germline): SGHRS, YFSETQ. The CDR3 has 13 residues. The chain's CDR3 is CASSLGLNTEAFF. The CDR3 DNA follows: TGTGCCAGCAGCTTGGGCTTGAACACTGAAGCTTTCTTT.

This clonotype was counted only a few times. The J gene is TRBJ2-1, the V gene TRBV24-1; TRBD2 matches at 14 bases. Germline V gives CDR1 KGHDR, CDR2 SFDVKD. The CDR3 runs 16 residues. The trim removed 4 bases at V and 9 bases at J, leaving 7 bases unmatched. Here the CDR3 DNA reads TGTGCCACCAGTGACCCGGGACTAGCGGGAGTAAGTGAGCAGTTCTTC. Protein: CATSDPGLAGVSEQFF.

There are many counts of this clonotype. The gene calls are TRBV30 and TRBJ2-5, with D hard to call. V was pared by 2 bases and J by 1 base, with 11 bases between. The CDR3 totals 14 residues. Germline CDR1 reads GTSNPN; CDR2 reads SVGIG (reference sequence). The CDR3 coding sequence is TGTGCCTGGAGTCACCCGGACGTCCAAGAGACCCAGTACTTC. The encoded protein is CAWSHPDVQETQYF.

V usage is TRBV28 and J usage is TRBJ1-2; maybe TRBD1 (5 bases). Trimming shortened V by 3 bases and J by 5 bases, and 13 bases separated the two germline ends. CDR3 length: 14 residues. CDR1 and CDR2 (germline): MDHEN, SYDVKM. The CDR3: CASSFAGAEYGYTF. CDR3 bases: TGTGCCAGCAGTTTCGCCGGGGCGGAGTATGGCTACACCTTC.

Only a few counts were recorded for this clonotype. CDR3 nucleotides: TGCGCCAGCAGTGGTGTAGCGGGAGGAGTCGAGACCCAGTACTTC. Translation gives CASSGVAGGVETQYF. V gene TRBV10-1 combines with J gene TRBJ2-5, with 10 positions matching TRBD2. The V and J ends lost 4 bases and 5 bases, in that order; junction bases with no gene match: 7. This CDR3 contains 15 residues. Germline CDR1 is WNHNN and CDR2 is SYGVQD (reference sequence).

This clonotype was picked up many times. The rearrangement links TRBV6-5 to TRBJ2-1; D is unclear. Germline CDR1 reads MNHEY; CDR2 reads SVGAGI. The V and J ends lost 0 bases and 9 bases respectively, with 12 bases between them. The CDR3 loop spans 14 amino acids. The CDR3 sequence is CASSYSPSLGEQFF. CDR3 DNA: TGTGCCAGCAGTTACTCGCCCAGTTTGGGTGAGCAGTTCTTC.

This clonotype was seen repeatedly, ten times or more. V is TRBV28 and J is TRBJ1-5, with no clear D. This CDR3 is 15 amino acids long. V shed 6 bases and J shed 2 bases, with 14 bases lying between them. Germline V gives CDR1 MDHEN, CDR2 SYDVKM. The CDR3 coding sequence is TGTGCCAGCAGCCGTGGACCAGCCCGCAATCAGCCCCAGCATTTT. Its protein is CASSRGPARNQPQHF. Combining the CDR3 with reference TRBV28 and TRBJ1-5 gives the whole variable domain DVKVTQSSRYLVKRTGEKVFLECVQDMDHENMFWYRQDPGLGLRLIYFSYDVKMKEKGDIPEGYSVSREKKERFSLILESASTNQTSMYLCASSRGPARNQPQHFGDGTRLSIL.

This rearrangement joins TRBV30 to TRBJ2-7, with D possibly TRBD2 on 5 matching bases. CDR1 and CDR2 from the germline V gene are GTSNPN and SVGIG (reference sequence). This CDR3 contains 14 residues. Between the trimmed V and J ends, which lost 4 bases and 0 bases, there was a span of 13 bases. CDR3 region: CAWTPPGFSYEQYF. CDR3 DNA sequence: TGTGCCTGGACTCCCCCGGGGTTCTCCTACGAGCAGTACTTC. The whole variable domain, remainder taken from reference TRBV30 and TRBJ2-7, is SQTIHQWPATLVQPVGSPLSLECTVEGTSNPNLYWYRQAAGRGLQLLFYSVGIGQISSEVPQNLSASRPQDRQFILSSKKLLLSDSGFYLCAWTPPGFSYEQYFGPGTRLTVT.

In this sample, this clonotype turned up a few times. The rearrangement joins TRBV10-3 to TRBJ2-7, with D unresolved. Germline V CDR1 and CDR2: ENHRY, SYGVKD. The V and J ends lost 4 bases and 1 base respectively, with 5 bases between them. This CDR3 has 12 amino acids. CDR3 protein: CAISAQSYEQYF. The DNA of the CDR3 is TGTGCCATCAGTGCACAATCCTACGAGCAGTACTTC.